This paragraph reports one T cell receptor (beta chain). This entry belongs to a study of blood T cell repertoires in COVID-19. About the study: Acute and convalescent COVID-19 samples came from the United States, Italy and Spain. Sources were T cells, B-cell-depleted T cells, or PBMCs; the material itself was cDNA or gDNA.

CDR3 length equals 14 residues. Germline lookup yields CDR1 MNHNS and CDR2 SASEGT. V was shortened by 3 bases and J by 6 bases, with 14 bases between the two germline ends. The authors' processing: Nucleated cell counts were estimated from reference gene primer amplification. TCRdb keeps only in-frame clones here, not all; method: immunoSEQ multiplex PCR. D and trimming were read from the DNA, whereas the V and J calls and clone size are those reported in that table. This table has about 180,000 clones, more than 70% appearing once. This clonotype originated in a man aged 35 to 55 with active or convalescent COVID-19. This chain links TRBV6-1 with TRBJ2-5; D remains unclear. The sample comprised peripheral blood. The CDR3 region is CASSDPRFPKTQYF. CDR3 coding DNA: TGTGCCAGCAGTGACCCTAGGTTCCCCAAGACCCAGTACTTC.